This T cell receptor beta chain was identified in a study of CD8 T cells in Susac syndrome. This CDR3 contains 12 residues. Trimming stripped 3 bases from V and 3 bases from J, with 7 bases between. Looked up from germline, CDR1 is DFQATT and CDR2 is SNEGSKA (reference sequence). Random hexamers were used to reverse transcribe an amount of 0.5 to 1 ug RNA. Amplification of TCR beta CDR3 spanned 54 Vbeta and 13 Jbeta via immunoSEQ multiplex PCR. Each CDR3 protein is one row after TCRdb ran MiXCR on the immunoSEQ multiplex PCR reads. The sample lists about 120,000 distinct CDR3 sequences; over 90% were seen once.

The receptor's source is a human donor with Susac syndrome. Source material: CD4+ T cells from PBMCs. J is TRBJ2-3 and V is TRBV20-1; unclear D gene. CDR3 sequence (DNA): TGCAGTGCTAGTTGGGGAACAGATACGCAGTATTTT. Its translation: CSASWGTDTQYF.